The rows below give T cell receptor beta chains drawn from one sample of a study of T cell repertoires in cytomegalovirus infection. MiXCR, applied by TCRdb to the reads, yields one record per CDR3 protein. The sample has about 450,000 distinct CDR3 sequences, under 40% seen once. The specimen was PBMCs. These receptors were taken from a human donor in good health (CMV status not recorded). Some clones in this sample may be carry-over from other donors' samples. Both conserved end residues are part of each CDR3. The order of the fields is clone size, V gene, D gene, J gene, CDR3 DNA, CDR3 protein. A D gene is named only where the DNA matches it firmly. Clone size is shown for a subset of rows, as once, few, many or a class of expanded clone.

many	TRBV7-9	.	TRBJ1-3	TGTGCCAGCAGCTCGACAGGAATCTCTGGAAACACCATATATTTT	CASSSTGISGNTIYF
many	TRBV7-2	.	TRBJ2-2	TGTGCCAGCAGCTTAGTTCCTTCCGGCACCGGGGAGCTGTTTTTT	CASSLVPSGTGELFF
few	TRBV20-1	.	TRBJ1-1	TGCAGTGCTAGTCGGGGGCCTGAAGCTTTCTTT	CSASRGPEAFF
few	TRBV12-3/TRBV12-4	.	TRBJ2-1	TGTGCCAGCAGCCGCGGAGGGAGCGGAGTTTACTACAATGAGCAGTTCTTC	CASSRGGSGVYYNEQFF
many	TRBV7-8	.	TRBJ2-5	TGTGCCAGCAGCTTAGCGCGGGGCAGGGAAGAGACCCAGTACTTC	CASSLARGREETQYF
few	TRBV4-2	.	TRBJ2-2	TGTGCCAGCAGCCAAGACCCATTAGTGGGCCTGAACACCGGGGAGCTGTTTTTT	CASSQDPLVGLNTGELFF
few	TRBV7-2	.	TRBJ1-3	TGTGCCAGCAGCTCCTGGAGGGGCTCTGAAAACACCATATATTTT	CASSSWRGSENTIYF
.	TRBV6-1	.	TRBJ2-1	TGTGCCAGCAGTGAAACAGGTAGCTCCTACAATGAGCAGTTCTTC	CASSETGSSYNEQFF
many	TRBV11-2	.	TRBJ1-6	TGTGCCAGCAGCTTTACAGGAAATAATTCACCCCTCCACTTT	CASSFTGNNSPLHF
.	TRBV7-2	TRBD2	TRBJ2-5	TGTGCCAGCAGCCTCAGGACTAGCGTGGGGGGTGGATGGGAGATCCAGTACTTC	CASSLRTSVGGGWEIQYF
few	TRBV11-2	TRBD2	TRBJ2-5	TGTGCCAGCAGCTCGCGGGGGGTCCAAGAGACCCAGTACTTC	CASSSRGVQETQYF
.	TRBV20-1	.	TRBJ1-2	TGCAGTGCTACACCGACAAAGATCTATGGCTACACCTTC	CSATPTKIYGYTF
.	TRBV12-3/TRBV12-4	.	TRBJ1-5	TGTGCCAGCAGTTTAGGATTTTCCAATCAGCCCCAGCATTTT	CASSLGFSNQPQHF
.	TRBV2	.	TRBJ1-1	TGTGCCAGCAGTGAAGTTATGACTGAAGCTTTCTTT	CASSEVMTEAFF
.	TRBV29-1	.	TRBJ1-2	TGCAGCGCCAAAGGGACGGCCCCTTCTAACTATGGCTACACCTTC	CSAKGTAPSNYGYTF
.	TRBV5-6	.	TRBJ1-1	TGTGCCAGCAGCTTGGACAGGATCGACACTGAAGCTTTCTTT	CASSLDRIDTEAFF
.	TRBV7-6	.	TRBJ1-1	TGTTCCAGCAGCTCAAACCCCCTAGGTAACACTGAAGCTTTCTTT	CSSSSNPLGNTEAFF
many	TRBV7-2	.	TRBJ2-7	TGTGCCAGCAGTTTCGTCGGGACTTCCTACGAGCAGTACTTC	CASSFVGTSYEQYF
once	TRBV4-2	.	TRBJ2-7	TGTGCCAGCAGCCAAACTTCTCCCGGGAACGAGCAGAACTTC	CASSQTSPGNEQNF
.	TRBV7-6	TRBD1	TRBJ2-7	TGTGCCAGCAGCAGGGACAGTGGGGGCTACGAGCAGTACTTC	CASSRDSGGYEQYF
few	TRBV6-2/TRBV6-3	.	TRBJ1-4	TGTGCCAGCATTCGGGGCGCTTTTTCAACTAATGAAAAACTGTTTTTT	CASIRGAFSTNEKLFF
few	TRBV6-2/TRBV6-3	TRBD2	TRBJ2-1	TGTGCCAGCAGTCCTCCTCCGGGACTAGGGTTCGATGAGCAGTTCTTC	CASSPPPGLGFDEQFF
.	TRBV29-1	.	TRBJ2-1	TGCAGCGTTGTGGGACTCGCCGAGCAGTTCTTC	CSVVGLAEQFF
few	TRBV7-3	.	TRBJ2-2	TGTGCCAGCAGCTTAACCTCAACAGGGATGGATAGGCCCGGGGAGCTGTTTTTT	CASSLTSTGMDRPGELFF
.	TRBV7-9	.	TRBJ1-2	TGTGCCAGCAGCTTTGGGCCCGCCTATGGCTACACCTTC	CASSFGPAYGYTF
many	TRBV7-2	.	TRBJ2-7	TGTGCCAGCAGCTTAGTGGAGGGGGACTACGAGCAGTACTTC	CASSLVEGDYEQYF
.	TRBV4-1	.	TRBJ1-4	TGCGCCAGCAGCCACGAGGGGCAGGGTGAAAAACTGTTTTTT	CASSHEGQGEKLFF
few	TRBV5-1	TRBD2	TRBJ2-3	TGCGCCAGCACCCAGGGAGCGGGGGAAGATACGCAGTATTTT	CASTQGAGEDTQYF
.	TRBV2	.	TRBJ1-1	TGTGCCAGCGTTACAGGTCCGGGGACTGAAGCTTTCTTT	CASVTGPGTEAFF
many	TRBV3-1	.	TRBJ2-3	TGTGCCAGCAGCCACGGTTTTAGGAAGGCGGATACGCAGTATTTT	CASSHGFRKADTQYF
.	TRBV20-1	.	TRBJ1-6	TGCAGTGCTAGAGTGCAGGGTTATAATTCACCCCTCCACTTT	CSARVQGYNSPLHF
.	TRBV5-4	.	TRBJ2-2	TGTGCCAGCAGTTCTACAGATTTAGTCTTCGCCGGGGAGCTGTTTTTT	CASSSTDLVFAGELFF
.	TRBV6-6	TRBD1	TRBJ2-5	TGTGCCGCCCGGACAGGCTCGGCAGGAGAGACCCAGTACTTC	CAARTGSAGETQYF
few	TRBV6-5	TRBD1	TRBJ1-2	TGTGCCAGCAGTCCTACAGGGGGATATAGCTACACCTTC	CASSPTGGYSYTF
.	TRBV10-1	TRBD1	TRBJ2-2	TGCGCCAGCAGTTTGGACAGGTCGAACACCGGGGAGCTGTTTTTT	CASSLDRSNTGELFF
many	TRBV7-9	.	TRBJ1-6	TGTGCCAGCAGCCTCAGCCACGTGGCCCTCCACTTT	CASSLSHVALHF
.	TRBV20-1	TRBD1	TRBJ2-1	TGCAGTGCCCCTCATTTTGGGACAGCCTCCCACAATGAGCAGTTCTTC	CSAPHFGTASHNEQFF
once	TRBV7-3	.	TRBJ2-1	TGTGCCAGCAGCTTAACGTTGGGCAATGAGAAGTTCTTC	CASSLTLGNEKFF
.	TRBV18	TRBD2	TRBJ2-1	TGTGCCAGCTCACCACCGACTAGCGGTTACAATGAGCAGTTCTTC	CASSPPTSGYNEQFF
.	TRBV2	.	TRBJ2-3	TGTGCCAGCAGTGAAGTCTACAGAACAGATACGCAGTATTTT	CASSEVYRTDTQYF
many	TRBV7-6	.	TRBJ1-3	TGTGCCAGCAGCTTAGCGGCCACTAACTCTGGAAACACCATATATTTT	CASSLAATNSGNTIYF
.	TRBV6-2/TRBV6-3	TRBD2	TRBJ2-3	TGTGCCAGCAGTTACCCGAGACTAGCGGGGGATGGTTCAGCAGATACGCAGTATTTT	CASSYPRLAGDGSADTQYF
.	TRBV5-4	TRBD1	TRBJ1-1	TGTGCCAGCAGCTTGCCGGGACAGGCTTTGGAAGCTTTCTTT	CASSLPGQALEAFF
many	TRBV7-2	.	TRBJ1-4	TGTGCCAGCAGCCCAGAGGGGGCAACTAATGAAAAACTGTTTTTT	CASSPEGATNEKLFF
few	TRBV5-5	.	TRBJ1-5	TGTGCCAGCAGCTTGGATCCGGGTTCAAATCAGCCCCAGCATTTT	CASSLDPGSNQPQHF
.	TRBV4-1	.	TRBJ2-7	TGCGCCAGCAGCCAAGCCCTATTGACAGTCTACGAGCAGTACTTC	CASSQALLTVYEQYF
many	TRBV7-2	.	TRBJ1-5	TGTGCCAGCAGCTTAGTAGGGGCCAATAGCAATCAGCCCCAGCATTTT	CASSLVGANSNQPQHF
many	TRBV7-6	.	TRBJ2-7	TGTGCCAGCAGCTTAGCGGAAACTTACGAGCAGTACTTC	CASSLAETYEQYF
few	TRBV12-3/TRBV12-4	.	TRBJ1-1	TGTGCCAGCAGGGAGGGATTGGTCAGGAACACTGAAGCTTTCTTT	CASREGLVRNTEAFF
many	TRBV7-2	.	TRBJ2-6	TGTGCCAGCAGCTTACAAAACGCTGGGGCCAACGTCCTGACTTTC	CASSLQNAGANVLTF
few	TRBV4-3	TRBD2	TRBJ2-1	TGCGCCAGCAGCTCCGGACTAGCGGGGGCCAAAGAGCAGTTCTTC	CASSSGLAGAKEQFF
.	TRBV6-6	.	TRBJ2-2	TGTGCCAGCAGTTACTCCACAGCCACCGGGGAGCGGTTTTTT	CASSYSTATGERFF
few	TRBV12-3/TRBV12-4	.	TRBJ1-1	TGTGCCAGCAGACCGGGACTGTGGAACACTGAAGCTTTCTTT	CASRPGLWNTEAFF
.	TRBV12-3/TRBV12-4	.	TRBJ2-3	TGTGCCAGCAGTTTAATGGGGGGAAGCACAGATACGCAGTATTTT	CASSLMGGSTDTQYF
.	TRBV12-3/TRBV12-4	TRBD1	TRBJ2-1	TGTGCCAGCAGCGCCGACAGGGGTTACAATGAGCAGTTCTTC	CASSADRGYNEQFF
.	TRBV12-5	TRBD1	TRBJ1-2	TGTGCTAGTGGTTCAACCGGGACAGCCTATGGCTACACCTTC	CASGSTGTAYGYTF
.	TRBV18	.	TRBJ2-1	TGTGCCAGCTCACCACGGTCAGGGGATTACAATGAGCAGTTCTTC	CASSPRSGDYNEQFF